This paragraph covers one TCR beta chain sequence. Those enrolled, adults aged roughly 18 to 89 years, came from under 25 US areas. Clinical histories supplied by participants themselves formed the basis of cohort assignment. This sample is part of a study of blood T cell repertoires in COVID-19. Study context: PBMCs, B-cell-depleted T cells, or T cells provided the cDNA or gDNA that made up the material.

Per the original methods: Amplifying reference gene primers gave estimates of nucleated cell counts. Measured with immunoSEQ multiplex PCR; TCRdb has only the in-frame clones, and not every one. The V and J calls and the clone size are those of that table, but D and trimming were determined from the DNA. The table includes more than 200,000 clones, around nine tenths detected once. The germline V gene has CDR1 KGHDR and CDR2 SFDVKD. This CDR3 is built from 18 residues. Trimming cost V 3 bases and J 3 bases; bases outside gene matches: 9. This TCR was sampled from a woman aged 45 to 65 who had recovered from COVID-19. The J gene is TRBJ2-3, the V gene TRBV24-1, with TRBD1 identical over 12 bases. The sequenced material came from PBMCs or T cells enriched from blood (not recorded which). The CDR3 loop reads CATSDATGTGGLTDTQYF. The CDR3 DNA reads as TGTGCCACCAGTGATGCGACCGGGACAGGGGGCCTGACAGATACGCAGTATTTT.